The rows below give T cell receptor beta chains drawn from one sample of a study of shared clonotypes between healthy human individuals. Sequencing used immunoSEQ multiplex PCR; TCRdb keeps in-frame clones, though not all of them. The data show around 2,100,000 clones, roughly 95% seen once. The source material was naive CD8+ T cells sorted from blood. The receptors shown here come from a man aged 18 to 30 in good health. Each CDR3 is given with its conserved first and last residue. The D gene is left open where the match is weak. Where a row states a size, it is once, few, many or the class of an expanded clone; other rows omit it.

CDR3: CASSFGGDGYTF; DNA: TGTGCCAGCAGTTTTGGGGGGGATGGCTACACCTTC; D: -; V: TRBV28; J: TRBJ1-2; size: -
CDR3: CASSLGFQVDKLGANSPLHF; DNA: TGTGCCAGCAGCTTAGGTTTCCAAGTTGACAAACTAGGGGCCAATTCACCCCTCCACTTT; D: -; V: TRBV5-4; J: TRBJ1-6; size: -
CDR3: CASSDDYNEQFF; DNA: TGTGCCAGCAGCGACGACTACAATGAGCAGTTCTTC; D: -; V: TRBV27; J: TRBJ2-1; size: few
CDR3: CASSATESKNTGELFF; DNA: TGTGCCAGCAGCGCTACGGAATCCAAAAACACCGGGGAGCTGTTTTTT; D: -; V: TRBV9; J: TRBJ2-2; size: -
CDR3: CSDCLAGETDTQYF; DNA: TGCAGTGATTGTCTAGCGGGGGAAACAGATACGCAGTATTTT; D: TRBD2; V: TRBV29-1; J: TRBJ2-3; size: -
CDR3: CASSFQGEGDYEQYF; DNA: TGTGCCAGCAGCTTCCAAGGTGAGGGGGACTACGAGCAGTACTTC; D: -; V: TRBV5-4; J: TRBJ2-7; size: once
CDR3: CASIGTGGEAFF; DNA: TGTGCCAGCATTGGGACAGGGGGTGAAGCTTTCTTT; D: TRBD1; V: TRBV28; J: TRBJ1-1; size: -
CDR3: CASRTLSQLSDGYTF; DNA: TGTGCCAGCAGGACCCTCTCGCAACTCTCGGATGGCTACACCTTC; D: -; V: TRBV27; J: TRBJ1-2; size: -
CDR3: CASSPPRTADLLREQYF; DNA: TGTGCCAGCAGCCCGCCTCGGACGGCAGACCTCTTACGAGAGCAGTACTTC; D: -; V: TRBV5-6; J: TRBJ2-7; size: -
CDR3: CASSPRTSGTYEQYF; DNA: TGCGCCAGCAGCCCCCGGACTAGCGGGACCTACGAGCAGTACTTC; D: TRBD2; V: TRBV4-1; J: TRBJ2-7; size: once
CDR3: CASSQDNGLYEQYF; DNA: TGCGCCAGCAGCCAAGATAACGGACTCTACGAGCAGTACTTC; D: -; V: TRBV4-1; J: TRBJ2-7; size: -
CDR3: CASSSRVNTEAFF; DNA: TGTGCCAGCAGCTCCAGGGTGAACACTGAAGCTTTCTTT; D: -; V: TRBV27; J: TRBJ1-1; size: -
CDR3: CASTPRATSGRTGRHEQYF; DNA: TGTGCCAGCACCCCCAGGGCGACTAGCGGGAGGACGGGGCGGCACGAGCAGTACTTC; D: TRBD2; V: TRBV7-2; J: TRBJ2-7; size: -
CDR3: CASRWSGATYEQYF; DNA: TGTGCCAGCAGATGGAGCGGGGCGACTTACGAGCAGTACTTC; D: TRBD2; V: TRBV2; J: TRBJ2-7; size: -
CDR3: CASSPSGTGVYEQYF; DNA: TGTGCCAGCAGCCCCTCGGGGACAGGGGTGTACGAGCAGTACTTC; D: TRBD1; V: TRBV9; J: TRBJ2-7; size: -
CDR3: CASSGQYF; DNA: TGTGCCAGCAGTGGGCAGTACTTC; D: -; V: TRBV27; J: TRBJ2-7; size: -
CDR3: CASRSGQVAF; DNA: TGTGCCAGCAGATCCGGACAGGTTGCCTTC; D: TRBD1; V: TRBV28; J: TRBJ1-2; size: once
CDR3: CASSQEGVNTEAFF; DNA: TGTGCCAGCAGCCAAGAAGGGGTTAACACTGAAGCTTTCTTT; D: -; V: TRBV4-2; J: TRBJ1-1; size: once
CDR3: CASSLTFYEQYF; DNA: TGTGCCAGCAGTTTAACGTTTTACGAGCAGTACTTC; D: -; V: TRBV28; J: TRBJ2-7; size: -
CDR3: CASSPRQAPPGELFF; DNA: TGTGCCAGCAGCCCCCGGCAGGCACCACCCGGGGAGCTGTTTTTT; D: -; V: TRBV5-6; J: TRBJ2-2; size: -
CDR3: CASSFINNPGEQYF; DNA: TGTGCCAGCAGCTTTATAAATAACCCCGGGGAGCAGTACTTC; D: -; V: TRBV7-9; J: TRBJ2-7; size: -
CDR3: CASSDGRTEAFF; DNA: TGTGCCAGCAGTGATGGGCGCACTGAAGCTTTCTTT; D: -; V: TRBV6-1; J: TRBJ1-1; size: -
CDR3: CASSQGDVETAQPQHF; DNA: TGCGCCAGCAGCCAAGGAGACGTCGAGACGGCTCAGCCCCAGCATTTT; D: -; V: TRBV4-1; J: TRBJ1-5; size: once
CDR3: CASSSDGLYGYTF; DNA: TGTGCCAGCAGCTCGGACGGGCTCTATGGCTACACCTTC; D: -; V: TRBV5-6; J: TRBJ1-2; size: -
CDR3: CAWSLDPTYEQYF; DNA: TGTGCCTGGAGTTTGGACCCAACATACGAGCAGTACTTC; D: -; V: TRBV30; J: TRBJ2-7; size: -
CDR3: CASSLWGQGSYNEQFF; DNA: TGTGCCAGCAGCTTATGGGGACAGGGTTCCTACAATGAGCAGTTCTTC; D: TRBD1; V: TRBV7-6; J: TRBJ2-1; size: -
CDR3: CASSQDGQGKAFF; DNA: TGCGCCAGCAGCCAAGATGGGCAGGGGAAAGCTTTCTTT; D: -; V: TRBV4-3; J: TRBJ1-1; size: -
CDR3: CASSVSGNSPLHF; DNA: TGTGCCAGCAGCGTCAGCGGAAATTCACCCCTCCACTTT; D: -; V: TRBV9; J: TRBJ1-6; size: -
CDR3: CASSLQGTQETQYF; DNA: TGTGCCAGCAGTCTACAGGGGACCCAAGAGACCCAGTACTTC; D: TRBD1; V: TRBV27; J: TRBJ2-5; size: -
CDR3: CASSLTVNTEAFF; DNA: TGTGCCAGCAGCCTTACAGTGAACACTGAAGCTTTCTTT; D: -; V: TRBV5-4; J: TRBJ1-1; size: -